This TCR beta chain is from a study of control samples from healthy donors and cancer patients. After removal of 5 bases from V and 1 base from J, the junction contained 4 bases not matched to a gene. The CDR3 has 14 residues. Germline CDR1 reads SGHRS; CDR2 reads YFSETQ. Profiling relied on immunoSEQ multiplex PCR, and the TCRdb table lists in-frame clones only, not all of them. The table shows about 38,000 clones, with about four fifths occurring only once. The TCR comes from a woman aged 60 to 75 with lung cancer. The material sequenced was PBMCs. The V call is TRBV5-1, the J call TRBJ1-1; 8 nucleotides line up with TRBD1. CDR3 loop: CASREGTGNTEAFF. CDR3 sequence (DNA): TGCGCCAGCAGGGAAGGGACAGGGAACACTGAAGCTTTCTTT.